Following are 29 T cell receptor beta chains from one sample sequenced in a study of blood T cell repertoires in COVID-19 (dated by TCRdb to the early 2020s). The library was built by means of the immunoSEQ multiplex PCR assay. TCRdb stores this immuneACCESS table with in-frame sequences only. Part of the clones is absent; in the studies checked, under half of the shortfall reflects unresolved V genes, and no reason is known for the rest. A total of about 58,000 clones appear in this sample, approximately 86% of them only once. Of the sample, roughly 8% is held by the ten largest clones. The sequenced sample consisted of peripheral blood. These receptors were taken from an older woman with active COVID-19.

The genes are TRBV2 and TRBJ2-5; no definite D call. Trimming pared 4 bases from V and 5 bases from J, leaving 5 bases between. Germline CDR1 is SNHLY and CDR2 is FYNNEI. The CDR3 has 11 amino acids. The CDR3 here is CASSARETQYF. The CDR3 DNA reads TGTGCCAGCAGTGCCAGGGAGACCCAGTACTTC.

The chain is built from TRBV21-1 and TRBJ1-2. TRBV21-1 is termed a pseudogene. The CDR3 covers 13 residues. The CDR3 DNA reads TGTGCCAGCAGTCCAGCCCGACTGGGTGGCTACACCTTC. Residues: CASSPARLGGYTF.

This clone was observed a few times. The chain is built from TRBV19 and TRBJ2-1, with TRBD2 identical over 8 bases. Looked up from germline, CDR1 is LNHDA and CDR2 is SQIVND (reference sequence). The CDR3 extends over 16 amino acids. V was pared by 3 bases and J by 3 bases, with 7 bases of the junction left unmatched. CDR3 sequence reads: CASSILTSVYYNEQFF. The DNA for the CDR3 is TGTGCCAGTAGTATCCTGACTAGCGTCTACTACAATGAGCAGTTCTTC.

The chain combines TRBV7-2 with TRBJ1-2; D gene uncertain. The length of the CDR3 is 19 residues. V lost 4 bases, J lost 1 base, and 25 bases lay in between. Per the germline V gene, CDR1 is SGHTA and CDR2 is FQGNSA. CDR3 amino acids: CASSSPTGFLRGNNYGYTF. The DNA of the CDR3 is TGTGCCAGCAGCTCCCCGACGGGATTCTTACGGGGAAATAACTATGGCTACACCTTC.

CDR3 residues: CASSWDTSLEKLFF. In DNA, the CDR3 is TGTGCCAGCAGCTGGGACACCTCTTTAGAAAAACTGTTTTTT. The chain is built from TRBV28 and TRBJ1-4; a weak D match, TRBD1 (6 bases). The CDR3 contains 14 residues. The germline V gene encodes CDR1 MDHEN and CDR2 SYDVKM. V was cut by 6 bases and J by 8 bases, with 16 bases left in between.

The chain joins TRBV24-1 to TRBJ2-1; 13 nucleotides match TRBD2. J gave up 6 bases and V 1 base, and 5 bases lay outside the gene matches. Germline V gives CDR1 KGHDR, CDR2 SFDVKD. The CDR3 covers 17 residues. In nucleotides, the CDR3 is TGTGCCACCAGTGATTTTCCCGGACTAGCGGGAGTCAATGAGCAGTTCTTC. The encoded protein is CATSDFPGLAGVNEQFF.

J is TRBJ2-7 and V is TRBV28, with 8 bases fitting TRBD1. CDR1 and CDR2 from the germline V gene are MDHEN and SYDVKM. Trimming cost V 5 bases and J 4 bases; bases outside gene matches: 4. CDR3 length: 13 amino acids. Here the CDR3 reads CASSVRGQYEQYF. DNA of the CDR3: TGTGCCAGCAGTGTCAGGGGGCAGTACGAGCAGTACTTC.

V gene TRBV30 combines with J gene TRBJ1-2; unclear D gene. Trimming pared 1 base from V and 4 bases from J, leaving 16 bases between. Per germline, CDR1 GTSNPN and CDR2 SVGIG (reference sequence). CDR3 size: 15 residues. In DNA form, the CDR3 reads TGTGCCTGGAGTGCGTTCCCGGGGAGGAGCTATGGCTACACCTTC. Its protein is CAWSAFPGRSYGYTF. Full variable domain (outside the CDR3, taken from reference TRBV30 and TRBJ1-2): SQTIHQWPATLVQPVGSPLSLECTVEGTSNPNLYWYRQAAGRGLQLLFYSVGIGQISSEVPQNLSASRPQDRQFILSSKKLLLSDSGFYLCAWSAFPGRSYGYTFGSGTRLTVV.

This sequence joins TRBV25-1 and TRBJ2-1; TRBD2 agrees at 7 bases. Germline V gene data show CDR1 as MGHDK and CDR2 as SYGVNS. With V trimmed by 2 bases and J by 6 bases, 10 bases remained unmatched. CDR3 length: 16 residues. CDR3 residues: CASSELSAGAFNEQFF. The DNA of the CDR3 is TGTGCCAGCAGTGAACTATCGGCGGGAGCATTCAATGAGCAGTTCTTC.

This rearrangement joins TRBV4-2 to TRBJ2-1; 7 bases match TRBD2. Germline V gives CDR1 LGHNA, CDR2 YNFKEQ. J was trimmed by 4 bases and V by 4 bases; bases with no gene match: 7. The length of the CDR3 is 15 residues. The CDR3 sequence: CASSPGTNHYNEQFF. CDR3 coding DNA: TGTGCCAGCAGCCCTGGGACTAACCATTACAATGAGCAGTTCTTC.

The J gene is TRBJ1-5, the V gene TRBV19, with 7 bases identical to TRBD1. The J segment lost 5 bases and the V segment lost 3 bases, leaving 7 bases of the junction unmatched. The CDR3 has 15 amino acids. Germline V CDR1 and CDR2: LNHDA, SQIVND (reference sequence). The CDR3 is CASSIVRGFDQPQHF. DNA of the CDR3: TGTGCCAGTAGTATTGTCAGGGGGTTCGATCAGCCCCAGCATTTT.

The rearrangement uses TRBV24-1 and TRBJ1-2, with 12 bases matching TRBD1. This CDR3 contains 15 residues. Germline CDR1 reads KGHDR; CDR2 reads SFDVKD. Trimming at V came to 4 bases and at J to 7 bases, leaving 6 bases not matched to a gene. The CDR3 coding sequence is TGTGCCACCAGTGACACCGGGACAGGGGGCGTTGGCTACACCTTC. Protein: CATSDTGTGGVGYTF.

This rearrangement joins TRBV30 to TRBJ1-1; D not resolved. Germline V gene lookup returns CDR1 GTSNPN and CDR2 SVGIG (reference sequence). The CDR3 covers 14 residues. V gave up 0 bases and J gave up 9 bases, with 17 bases separating them. The CDR3 coding sequence is TGTGCCTGGAGTGTACTCTCTCGATCGTCCAAAGCTTTCTTT. Translation gives CAWSVLSRSSKAFF.

CDR3 DNA: TGTGCCAGCAGCTTAGCAACAGGCTCTGGAAACACCATATATTTT. Amino acid sequence: CASSLATGSGNTIYF. This chain uses TRBV7-8 with TRBJ1-3, with D perhaps TRBD1 (5 bases). The CDR3 is made up of 15 amino acids. Germline CDR1 and CDR2: SGHVS and FQNEAQ. Deletions cut 0 bases from V and 0 bases from J, with 6 bases between.

The chain recombines TRBV28 with TRBJ2-7; the D is unclear. This CDR3 comprises 15 residues. Germline CDR1 and CDR2: MDHEN and SYDVKM. V lost 1 base, J lost 2 bases, and 12 bases lay in between. For the CDR3, the DNA is TGTGCCAGCAGTTTATTGTCCGACTTCACCTACGAGCAGTACTTC. Protein sequence: CASSLLSDFTYEQYF.

This rearrangement joins TRBV6-2 or TRBV6-3 to TRBJ2-3; the D gene is possibly TRBD2 (5 bases). CDR3 size: 17 residues. V was cut by 5 bases and J by 3 bases, with 21 bases left in between. From germline, CDR1 is MNHEY and CDR2 SVGEGT. The CDR3 DNA reads as TGTGCCAGCAGTCTAAATCTGAGGAGCGGAGGTACAGATACGCAGTATTTT. This codes for CASSLNLRSGGTDTQYF.

The chain is built from TRBV4-2 and TRBJ2-3; weak D call: TRBD2 (5 bases). The CDR3 contains 15 residues. Germline assignment: CDR1 LGHNA and CDR2 YNFKEQ. The V end lost 0 bases, the J end lost 7 bases, and 14 bases lay between the germline ends. For the CDR3, the DNA is TGTGCCAGCAGCCAAGATTCGGAGGCCCGGTATACGCAGTATTTT. This translates into CASSQDSEARYTQYF.

J is TRBJ1-3 and V is TRBV18, with 7 bases that match TRBD1. CDR1 and CDR2 from the germline V gene are KGHSH and LQKENI. This CDR3 is built from 15 residues. V lost 5 bases, J lost 0 bases, and 4 bases stayed unmatched. The CDR3: CASSTGTDSGNTIYF. Here the CDR3 DNA reads TGTGCCAGCTCAACCGGGACAGACTCTGGAAACACCATATATTTT.

As DNA, the CDR3 is TGTGCCTGGAGTGTGGACAGGGAGGCTGAAGCTTTCTTT. This sequence encodes CAWSVDREAEAFF. This sequence joins TRBV30 and TRBJ1-1, with TRBD1 matching over 8 bases. Germline trimming cut 0 bases from V and 6 bases from J; bases unmatched to any gene: 3. The CDR3 is 13 residues long. Germline V lookup: CDR1 GTSNPN, CDR2 SVGIG (reference sequence).

The J gene is TRBJ2-2, the V gene TRBV24-1; D is unresolved. Germline V gene data show CDR1 as KGHDR and CDR2 as SFDVKD. V shed 9 bases and J shed 1 base, with 8 bases lying between them. The CDR3 spans 13 residues. The CDR3 DNA follows: TGTGCCACCCATGCAGGGAACACCGGGGAGCTGTTTTTT. Its protein is CATHAGNTGELFF.

The chain combines TRBV15 with TRBJ2-1; tentative D call: TRBD2 (5 bases). V dropped 0 bases and J dropped 9 bases, with 15 bases sitting between them. Per the germline V gene, CDR1 is LNHNV and CDR2 is YYDKDF (reference sequence). The CDR3 is 15 amino acids. The CDR3 DNA is TGTGCCACCAGCAGAGATCTCCGGGGTATCGGTGAGCAGTTCTTC. Its protein is CATSRDLRGIGEQFF.

The chain is built from TRBV2 and TRBJ2-1; 9 nucleotides align to TRBD1. The CDR3 has 14 amino acids. Germline-derived CDR1 and CDR2 are SNHLY and FYNNEI. V lost 7 bases to trimming and J lost 4 bases; unmatched junction nucleotides: 5. The CDR3 is CASKQGARYNEQFF. The CDR3 nucleotides read TGTGCCAGCAAACAGGGGGCTAGGTACAATGAGCAGTTCTTC.

V usage is TRBV28 and J usage is TRBJ2-6; D might be TRBD1 (6 bases). CDR1 MDHEN and CDR2 SYDVKM come from the germline V gene. There are 15 residues in the CDR3. Trimming removed 3 bases at V and 0 bases at J, with 6 bases between. CDR3 region: CASSFRGSGANVLTF. DNA of the CDR3: TGTGCCAGCAGTTTCAGGGGCTCTGGGGCCAACGTCCTGACTTTC.

This chain links TRBV18 with TRBJ2-7, with D uncertain. Germline V gene sequence: CDR1 KGHSH, CDR2 LQKENI. V was shortened by 6 bases and J by 3 bases, with 6 bases between the two germline ends. CDR3 length: 11 amino acids. CDR3 amino acids: CASSPNYEQYF. In nucleotides, the CDR3 is TGTGCCAGCTCCCCTAACTACGAGCAGTACTTC.

The chain employs TRBV28 and TRBJ1-6, with D possibly TRBD1 on 5 matching bases. Germline V lookup: CDR1 MDHEN, CDR2 SYDVKM. This CDR3 region has 16 residues. V lost 5 bases, J lost 0 bases, and 11 bases lay in between. The CDR3 coding sequence is TGTGCCAGCAGTAAAAGGGGATCCTCCTATAATTCACCCCTCCACTTT. This sequence encodes CASSKRGSSYNSPLHF.

The chain employs TRBV5-1 and TRBJ2-1; TRBD2 matches 13 bases. J was trimmed by 0 bases and V by 0 bases; bases with no gene match: 3. The CDR3 is made up of 18 amino acids. The germline gives CDR1 SGHRS, CDR2 YFSETQ. The CDR3 is CASSLGGLAGSSYNEQFF. The CDR3 DNA sequence: TGCGCCAGCAGCTTGGGGGGACTAGCGGGGAGCTCCTACAATGAGCAGTTCTTC. Looking up the rest from reference TRBV5-1 and TRBJ2-1 gives the full variable domain: KAGVTQTPRYLIKTRGQQVTLSCSPISGHRSVSWYQQTPGQGLQFLFEYFSETQRNKGNFPGRFSGRQFSNSRSEMNVSTLELGDSALYLCASSLGGLAGSSYNEQFFGPGTRLTVL.

The V gene is TRBV30, the J gene TRBJ1-1; weak D call: TRBD1 (6 bases). Trimming took off 2 bases at V and 0 bases at J, with 13 bases between the two ends. The germline CDR1 and CDR2 sequences are GTSNPN and SVGIG (reference sequence). This CDR3 is built from 15 residues. In nucleotides, the CDR3 is TGTGCCTGGAGTCATAACCGGGACATGAACACTGAAGCTTTCTTT. Protein sequence: CAWSHNRDMNTEAFF.

This sequence joins TRBV5-4 and TRBJ1-1, with a tentative D call TRBD1 (6 bases). Trimming took 4 bases from V and 10 from J, leaving 17 bases between them. This CDR3 contains 13 residues. From germline, CDR1 is SGHNT and CDR2 YYREEE (reference sequence). CDR3 residues: CASSENVQGIAFF. CDR3 nucleotide sequence: TGTGCCAGCAGCGAAAATGTTCAGGGGATAGCTTTCTTT.

This chain links TRBV19 with TRBJ2-7; D not certain. CDR1 LNHDA and CDR2 SQIVND come from the germline V gene (reference sequence). Trimming stripped 6 bases from V and 3 bases from J, with 12 bases between. The CDR3 is made up of 13 amino acids. CDR3 nucleotides: TGTGCCAGTAGAGGCCCCCGGGTCTACGAGCAGTACTTC. Translating gives CASRGPRVYEQYF.